This T cell receptor (beta chain) was recorded in a study of T-cell memory formation after mild COVID-19. Study-wide findings and caveats: Certain responding clones were present in pre-infection memory, suggesting participation of cross-reactive memory. Largely, contracting CD4+ clones fell within CM and EM, and contracting CD8+ clones within EMRA.

One entry per CDR3 protein results from TCRdb running MiXCR on the 5' RACE reads. The table includes approximately 50,000 distinct CDR3 sequences, 9.3% detected once. CDR3 length equals 15 residues. Trimming removed 4 bases from V and 4 bases from J, with 15 bases in between. The germline gives CDR1 SGDLS, CDR2 YYNGEE. A remark on this clonotype: Its antigen is currently unknown.

Sample: PBMCs or a T cell subset sorted from them (not recorded which). The V gene is TRBV9, the J gene TRBJ2-1; no clear D. The sequence was collected from an adult woman who had mild COVID-19 (a few samples of this study predate the infection). Cell type and time point are not known. The CDR3 spells CASSFQPVGYNEQFF. CDR3 nucleotides: TGTGCCAGCAGCTTTCAGCCAGTCGGGTACAATGAGCAGTTCTTC.